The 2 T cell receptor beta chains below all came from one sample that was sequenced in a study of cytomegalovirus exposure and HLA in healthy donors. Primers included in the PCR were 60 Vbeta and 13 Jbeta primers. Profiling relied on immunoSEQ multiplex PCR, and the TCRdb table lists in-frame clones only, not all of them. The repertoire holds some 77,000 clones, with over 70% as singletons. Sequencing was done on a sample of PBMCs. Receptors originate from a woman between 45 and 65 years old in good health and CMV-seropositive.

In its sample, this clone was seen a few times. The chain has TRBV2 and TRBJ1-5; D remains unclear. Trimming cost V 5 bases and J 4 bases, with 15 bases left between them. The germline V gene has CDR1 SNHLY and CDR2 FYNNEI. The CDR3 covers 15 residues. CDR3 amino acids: CASSRHPTANQPQHF. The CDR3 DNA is TGTGCCAGCAGTCGACACCCAACGGCTAATCAGCCCCAGCATTTT.

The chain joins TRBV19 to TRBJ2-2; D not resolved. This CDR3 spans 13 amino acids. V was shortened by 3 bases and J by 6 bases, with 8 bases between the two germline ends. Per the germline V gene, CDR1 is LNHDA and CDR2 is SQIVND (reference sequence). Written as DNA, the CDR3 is TGTGCCAGTAGTATGCTGTCGGCCGGGGAGCTGTTTTTT. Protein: CASSMLSAGELFF.